This T cell receptor (beta chain) was observed in a study of T cell responses to AZD1222 COVID-19 vaccine. The study's findings and limits: Baseline serology detected seropositivity in only a handful of AZD1222 recipients. Most donors were white British, females outnumbered males, and clonal diversity was possibly underestimated. Per reports, nearly half of all spike-specific TCRs target regions that are unmutated in variants.

This table comes from immunoSEQ multiplex PCR, and its TCRdb copy is limited to in-frame clones, with some not included. The sample has around 100,000 clones, approximately 88% seen once. Germline V gene data show CDR1 as SEHNR and CDR2 as FQNEAQ (reference sequence). V lost 3 bases and J lost 5, with 17 bases in between. The CDR3 runs to 16 residues. Note on this clone: Its antigen is unknown.

Second doses were pooled across both intervals (about 4 or about 12 weeks). The sequences come from peripheral blood, collected 28 days after the second AZD1222 dose. V usage is TRBV7-9 and J usage is TRBJ2-1; tentatively, D is TRBD2 (5 bases). The sequence came from an adult who received the AZD1222 COVID-19 vaccine. CDR3 sequence: CASSFGGAWVDNEQFF. CDR3 nucleotides: TGTGCCAGCAGCTTCGGAGGAGCCTGGGTCGACAATGAGCAGTTCTTC.